This T cell receptor beta chain was profiled in a study of Tregs in tolerant kidney transplant recipients. General study results and limits: Findings come from small patient numbers and require larger validation. Activated donor B cell expansion appeared to reveal the most relevant donor-specific TCRbeta repertoire.

As regards this clone: The antigen is not known.

This table comes from immunoSEQ multiplex PCR, and its TCRdb copy is limited to in-frame clones, with some not included. The sample records over 85,000 clones, roughly 93% being singletons. The V end lost 5 bases, the J end lost 1 base, and 12 bases lay between the germline ends. The length of the CDR3 is 15 residues. Germline V gene sequence: CDR1 MDHEN, CDR2 SYDVKM. The TCR comes from a human donor who received a combined kidney and bone marrow transplant. The sequenced sample was CD4+ T cells from blood, obtained before the transplant. The rearrangement uses TRBV28 and TRBJ1-5; tentative D call: TRBD1 (6 bases). This CDR3 reads CASSIRGLSNQPQHF. The CDR3 DNA sequence: TGTGCCAGCAGTATCAGGGGTTTGAGCAATCAGCCCCAGCATTTT.